These 5 T cell receptor beta chains came from one sample sequenced in a study of graft-versus-host responses after intestinal transplantation. Some clones are missing from TCRdb's copy, which holds only in-frame ones; the method was immunoSEQ multiplex PCR. This table has approximately 11,000 clones, 85% to 95% appearing once. The sequences come from PBMCs, collected about 110 days after intestinal transplant. These receptors came from a human patient who received an intestinal transplant, so some T cells may come from the graft donor.

This sequence joins TRBV7-9 and TRBJ2-7; D is perhaps TRBD1 or TRBD2 (5 bases each). CDR3 length: 17 residues. V was shortened by 5 bases and J by 0 bases, with 20 bases between the two germline ends. The germline gives CDR1 SEHNR, CDR2 FQNEAQ (reference sequence). The CDR3 DNA follows: TGTGCCAGCAGCGACACCGCCGGGACCCACACCTCCTACGAGCAGTACTTC. Its protein is CASSDTAGTHTSYEQYF.

The chain is built from TRBV5-8 and TRBJ2-3; D is tentatively TRBD1 or TRBD2 (5 bases each). Germline V CDR1 and CDR2: SGHTS, YDEGEE. V was pared by 0 bases and J by 4 bases, with 12 bases between. The CDR3 is 15 amino acids. Here the CDR3 reads CASSLAGADADTQYF. CDR3 sequence (DNA): TGTGCCAGCAGCTTGGCCGGGGCTGACGCAGATACGCAGTATTTT.

The gene calls are TRBV6-5 and TRBJ1-2; D is possibly TRBD1 (5 bases). Trimming removed 6 bases from V and 8 bases from J, with 22 bases in between. Germline lookup yields CDR1 MNHEY and CDR2 SVGAGI. This CDR3 has 15 amino acids. DNA of the CDR3: TGTGCCAGCAGGGAGGAACAGGACGGCCCGTGGGGCTACACCTTC. It is translated as CASREEQDGPWGYTF.

This sequence joins TRBV5-1 and TRBJ1-1; D ambiguous. Deletions cut 2 bases from V and 2 bases from J, with 10 bases between. This CDR3 is 14 amino acids long. Germline V gene sequence: CDR1 SGHRS, CDR2 YFSETQ. CDR3 coding DNA: TGCGCCAGCAGCTTAGAAGCATATAACACTGAAGCTTTCTTT. Protein sequence: CASSLEAYNTEAFF.

The rearrangement uses TRBV27 and TRBJ1-4, with TRBD1 matching 10 bases. The germline V gene has CDR1 MNHEY and CDR2 SMNVEV (reference sequence). V shed 6 bases and J 4 bases; nucleotides not matched to a gene: 8. The CDR3 runs 16 residues. Here the CDR3 DNA reads TGTGCCAGCAGAGGGGACAGGGGCGATATTAATGAAAAACTGTTTTTT. It encodes CASRGDRGDINEKLFF.